This record concerns one T cell receptor beta chain sequence. It lacks a known antigen. Base qualities are not at hand, and no much larger clone is one base apart. The source of the sample is a study of CD8+ T cells in alopecia areata (dated by TCRdb to 2016 to 2019). Concerning the study at large: The treated patients took part in an open-label pilot trial in which moderate-to-severe alopecia areata was treated with oral tofacitinib at 5 to 10 mg twice daily. Amplification of TCRbeta CDR3 regions was done by immunoSEQ multiplex PCR using 35 Vbeta forward primers and 13 Jbeta reverse primers. Patients on tofacitinib were biopsied at baseline and after 4 and 24 weeks of treatment, and several of the patients also had a later scalp biopsy. Scalp clonality was compared across normal scalp (n=4), patchy alopecia areata scalp (n=8), and alopecia totalis/universalis scalp (n=8). Scalp tissue and sorted CD4+ and CD8+ peripheral blood T cells from patchy and totalis/universalis alopecia areata patients and from healthy controls were covered by human TCRbeta sequencing. In both human patients and the C3H/HeJ mouse model, the study applied high-throughput TCRbeta sequencing to look at T cell clonal expansion in alopecia areata. RNA was obtained with the PAXgene miRNA kit for fixed scalp, the miRNeasy kit for PBMCs, and the RNeasy kit for mouse skin. Patients received tofacitinib for 6 to 18 months and were then followed off drug for 6 months to check for delayed response and recurrence. Study-wide conclusions, independent of this receptor: Lesional scalp, especially in alopecia totalis/universalis, showed higher clonality and more expanded CD8+ clones than normal scalp, suggesting antigenic drive. Compared with mice, TCR sequences shared between patients were less clear, possibly partly because of HLA diversity across the patient population. Unlike mouse skin, where gammadelta T cells dominate, normal human skin contains resident alphabeta T cells that get sequenced too, which complicates analysis of the scalp TCR repertoire.

Interpreted using the paper, the time point label stands for: baseline before oral tofacitinib. Peripheral blood and lesional scalp punch biopsies were obtained from patients with alopecia areata. PBMCs were isolated by density centrifugation and stained for CD3, CD4 and CD8, and CD4+ and CD8+ T cells were sorted on a FACSAria. The library was generated by the immunoSEQ multiplex PCR assay. For TCR sequencing, RNA was extracted from every sample and reverse transcribed into cDNA to serve as template. First-strand cDNA was synthesized with SuperScript III using a 2:1 mix of oligo-dT and random hexamers. A synthetic immune receptor repertoire was used to assess amplification bias, and residual bias was removed computationally. In the source study's methods: Raw reads were preprocessed to remove errors, and CDR3 was defined according to IMGT conventions as the region from the conserved cysteine to phenylalanine. Clonality was calculated as 1 minus Shannon entropy normalized by log2 of the number of productive unique TCRs. CD4 or CD8 identity of scalp clones was inferred by cross-referencing scalp TCRbeta sequences with sorted blood CD4 and CD8 repertoires. This immuneACCESS table, as held by TCRdb, lists in-frame sequences with V and J called but not all clones. Of the missing ones, under half trace to an unresolved V gene in checked studies; the others have no known cause. V and J calls and clone size are those listed in that table; D and trimming were worked out from the DNA. The sample data list roughly 200,000 clones, and almost 65% of these were observed just once. The ten biggest clones cover around 1.8% of the sample.

V is shortened by 4 bases, J by 0 bases, and the region joining them spans 9 bases. CDR1 and CDR2, looked up from the germline V gene (reference sequence), are GTSNPN and SVGIG. The CDR3 covers 13 residues, taking in both the cysteine and the phenylalanine. The read is trimmed to its CDR3 DNA, 39 bases read in frame from base 1. Specimen: CD4+ T cells sorted from blood, collected at week 0. The receptor chain draws on TRBV30 and TRBJ1-1; the D gene cannot be resolved reliably. This TCR came from a human donor with alopecia areata. The DNA sequence is TGTGCCTGGACAGGAACTATGAACACTGAAGCTTTCTTT. The translation is CAWTGTMNTEAFF.